The 14 T cell receptor beta chains given below trace back to one sample, sequenced in a study of T-cell memory formation after mild COVID-19. TCRdb fed the 5' RACE reads into MiXCR, producing one record per CDR3 protein. Among about 82,000 distinct CDR3 sequences listed, 10% to 15% were seen once. Material: PBMCs or a T cell subset sorted from them (not recorded which). The source is a young man who had mild COVID-19 (a few samples of this study predate the infection). Cell type and time point are not known.

A few counts support this clonotype. The CDR3 loop is CASSQVQGDTEAFF. The CDR3 DNA follows: TGCGCCAGCAGCCAAGTACAGGGAGACACTGAAGCTTTCTTT. V usage is TRBV4-1 and J usage is TRBJ1-1, with D possibly TRBD1 on 6 matching bases. The ends were cut back, 1 base at V and 3 bases at J, with 9 bases in the middle. The CDR3 length is 14 residues. The germline gives CDR1 MGHRA, CDR2 YSYEKL.

The rearrangement joins TRBV7-9 to TRBJ2-5; no clear D. Trimming left V 5 bases short and J 0 bases short, with 4 bases between. The CDR3 contains 12 residues. In germline, CDR1 is SEHNR, CDR2 FQNEAQ (reference sequence). The CDR3 region is CASSTYQETQYF. CDR3 bases: TGTGCCAGCAGCACGTACCAAGAGACCCAGTACTTC.

The rearrangement uses TRBV4-2 and TRBJ2-3, with 8 bases identical to TRBD2. This CDR3 contains 15 residues. Losses at the gene ends were 4 bases for V and 3 bases for J; bases not matched to a gene: 6. CDR1 is LGHNA, CDR2 YNFKEQ, per germline. CDR3 residues: CASSPRIAGTDTQYF. Here the CDR3 DNA reads TGTGCCAGCAGCCCGAGGATAGCGGGGACAGATACGCAGTATTTT.

This clonotype was observed many times. Here the CDR3 DNA reads TGCGCCAGCAGCCAGATGCGAGGGCAGGAGCAGTACTTC. Encoded protein: CASSQMRGQEQYF. This chain uses TRBV5-1 with TRBJ2-4; D perhaps matches TRBD2 (5 bases). Germline values: CDR1 SGHRS, CDR2 YFSETQ. This CDR3 spans 13 amino acids. V was clipped by 4 bases and J by 13 bases, with 18 bases between them.

Turning to this clonotype: One end of the junction is discordant with germline, which a read error may explain. The chain is built from TRBV7-9 and TRBJ1-5; TRBD1 might be the D (6 bases). The germline V gene encodes CDR1 SEHNR and CDR2 FQNEAQ (reference sequence). This CDR3 has 15 residues. CDR3 protein: CATEPQGVSNQPQHF. The CDR3 nucleotides read TGTGCCACCGAACCACAGGGTGTGAGCAATCAGCCACAGCATTTT.

This chain links TRBV12-3 or TRBV12-4 with TRBJ1-1; 7 nucleotides match TRBD1. This CDR3 spans 17 amino acids. With 5 bases clipped from V and 1 base from J, the junction kept 13 bases outside the gene matches. The chain's CDR3 is CASSHASGDSANTEAFF. The CDR3 region has the DNA TGTGCCAGCAGTCACGCCTCGGGGGACAGCGCGAACACTGAAGCTTTCTTT.

The V call is TRBV5-4, the J call TRBJ1-1, with D perhaps matching TRBD1 (6 bases). V lost 1 base to trimming and J lost 4 bases, with 11 bases between them. The CDR3 extends over 14 amino acids. Germline lookup yields CDR1 SGHNT and CDR2 YYREEE (reference sequence). The CDR3 DNA is TGTGCCAGCAGCTTGTGGGGGGCGTCCACTGAAGCTTTCTTT. Translation gives CASSLWGASTEAFF.

Only a few counts were recorded for this clonotype. The gene calls are TRBV6-5 and TRBJ2-7; D unclear. V gave up 0 bases and J gave up 1 base, with 7 bases separating them. Looked up from germline, CDR1 is MNHEY and CDR2 is SVGAGI. This CDR3 spans 14 amino acids. CDR3 coding DNA: TGTGCCAGCAGTTACTCGGATGCATCCTACGAGCAGTACTTC. Translated: CASSYSDASYEQYF.

This clonotype was seen a few times. The genes are TRBV6-2 or TRBV6-3 and TRBJ2-7; possibly TRBD1 for D (6 bases). The CDR3 is 16 residues long. V lost 6 bases to trimming and J lost 8 bases, with 26 bases between them. CDR1 MNHEY and CDR2 SVGEGT come from the germline V gene. In nucleotides, the CDR3 is TGTGCCAGCAGGACATTCAAGAGCGACAGGAACCCCAAGCAGTACGTC. This translates into CASRTFKSDRNPKQYV.

Only a few counts were recorded for this clonotype. This chain joins TRBV27 and TRBJ1-1; the D is unclear. CDR3 size: 14 residues. Trimming stripped 3 bases from V and 1 base from J, with 9 bases between. The germline gives CDR1 MNHEY, CDR2 SMNVEV (reference sequence). The CDR3, as DNA: TGTGCCAGCAGTTTTCTATTGGCGAACACTGAAGCTTTCTTT. It translates to CASSFLLANTEAFF.

This clonotype was observed at least ten times. The chain carries TRBV7-3 and TRBJ2-1, with D possibly TRBD1 on 5 matching bases. Trimming removed 5 bases at V and 0 bases at J, with 8 bases between. The CDR3 runs to 14 residues. Germline assignment: CDR1 SGHTA and CDR2 FQGTGA. CDR3 in amino acids: CASSQGGSYNEQFF. The CDR3 DNA reads TGTGCCAGCAGCCAGGGCGGCTCCTACAATGAGCAGTTCTTC. Variable domain in full (rest from reference TRBV7-3 and TRBJ2-1): GAGVSQTPSNKVTEKGKYVELRCDPISGHTALYWYRQSLGQGPEFLIYFQGTGAADDSGLPNDRFFAVRPEGSVSTLKIQRTERGDSAVYLCASSQGGSYNEQFFGPGTRLTVL.

This clonotype appeared a few times. The chain uses TRBV14 and TRBJ1-6; 7 nucleotides align to TRBD1. The CDR3 has 15 residues. The J segment lost 10 bases and the V segment lost 5 bases, leaving 11 bases of the junction unmatched. Germline loops: CDR1 SGHDN, CDR2 FVKESK. CDR3 region: CASSTRQGSRSPLHF. CDR3 in DNA: TGTGCCAGCAGCACCCGACAGGGATCAAGGTCACCCCTCCACTTT.

In this sample, this clonotype turned up a few times. J is TRBJ2-2 and V is TRBV2; D not certain. The ends were cut back, 2 bases at V and 7 bases at J, with 2 bases in the middle. The V gene's germline CDR1 is SNHLY and CDR2 FYNNEI. The CDR3 loop spans 11 amino acids. The CDR3 DNA reads TGTGCCAGCAGTGAAAACGGGGAGCTGTTTTTT. It yields the protein CASSENGELFF.

The J gene is TRBJ2-2, the V gene TRBV4-1; D may be TRBD1 (6 bases). Germline V gives CDR1 MGHRA, CDR2 YSYEKL. The CDR3 covers 14 residues. Deletions cut 3 bases from V and 1 base from J, with 6 bases between. CDR3 sequence reads: CASSQGQNTGELFF. The CDR3 DNA follows: TGCGCCAGCAGCCAGGGACAGAACACCGGGGAGCTGTTTTTT.